This is a list of T cell receptor beta chains from one sample in a study of blood T cells in healthy people across ages. MiXCR was run by TCRdb on the 5' RACE reads, yielding one entry per CDR3 protein. The table shows 1.5 million or so distinct CDR3 sequences, with 40% to 45% occurring only once. What was sequenced was blood. Receptor source: a woman aged 18-29 years in good health. Each CDR3 is given with its conserved first and last residue. Fields, in order: CDR3 length, J gene, clone size, D gene, V gene, CDR3 protein, CDR3 DNA. D genes are given only for firm matches. Clone size is not always given. Where it is, it says once, few, many or a class for expanded clones.

15	TRBJ1-2	few	NA	TRBV10-3	CAISEGRGSMDGYTF	TGTGCCATCAGTGAGGGCAGGGGTAGTATGGATGGCTACACCTTC
13	TRBJ2-3	NA	NA	TRBV28	CASSPPGGHTQYF	TGTGCCAGCAGCCCCCCAGGGGGGCATACGCAGTATTTT
16	TRBJ2-1	NA	TRBD1	TRBV6-5	CASSKDRGRVGNEQFF	TGTGCCAGCAGTAAGGACAGGGGGCGGGTGGGGAATGAGCAGTTCTTC
15	TRBJ1-2	NA	TRBD1	TRBV2	CASSTGQGVIYGYTF	TGTGCCAGCAGTACGGGACAGGGGGTAATCTATGGCTACACCTTC
14	TRBJ2-5	NA	NA	TRBV9	CASSGIEAQETQYF	TGTGCCAGCAGCGGGATCGAGGCGCAAGAGACCCAGTACTTC
13	TRBJ2-1	many	NA	TRBV9	CASARSSYNEQFF	TGTGCCAGCGCCAGGAGCTCCTACAATGAGCAGTTCTTC
20	TRBJ2-7	NA	TRBD1	TRBV14	CASSRPPPGQGGPAYNEQYF	TGTGCCAGCAGCCGACCTCCTCCGGGACAGGGGGGACCTGCCTACAATGAGCAGTACTTC
12	TRBJ2-3	few	NA	TRBV20-1	CSARAPSGTQYF	TGCAGTGCTAGGGCCCCATCGGGTACGCAGTATTTT
11	TRBJ2-3	NA	NA	TRBV10-3	CAIKIEDTQYF	TGTGCCATCAAAATAGAGGATACGCAGTATTTT
13	TRBJ2-1	few	TRBD2	TRBV20-1	CSASSGNYNEQFF	TGCAGTGCTTCTAGCGGGAACTACAATGAGCAGTTCTTC
15	TRBJ2-7	NA	NA	TRBV7-9	CASSISKVGRHEQYF	TGTGCCAGCAGCATATCAAAGGTGGGGAGACACGAGCAGTACTTC
15	TRBJ2-7	once	NA	TRBV12-3/TRBV12-4	CASSFLSEVYNEQYF	TGTGCCAGCAGTTTCCTGAGCGAGGTTTACAATGAGCAGTACTTC
17	TRBJ2-1	NA	NA	TRBV25-1	CASSEWVDRTSYNEQFF	TGTGCCAGCAGTGAATGGGTGGACAGAACCTCCTACAATGAGCAGTTCTTC
14	TRBJ2-7	NA	NA	TRBV7-9	CASSLAVAYNEQYF	TGTGCCAGCAGCTTAGCGGTCGCCTACAATGAGCAGTACTTC
13	TRBJ1-2	few	NA	TRBV2	CASRESLAGGYTF	TGTGCCAGCAGAGAAAGCCTAGCCGGTGGCTACACCTTC
11	TRBJ2-7	NA	NA	TRBV10-3	CAISDDYEQYF	TGTGCCATCAGTGATGACTACGAGCAGTACTTC
12	TRBJ2-1	NA	NA	TRBV20-1	CSASVRQDEQFF	TGCAGTGCTAGCGTGAGGCAGGATGAGCAGTTCTTC
14	TRBJ1-4	NA	NA	TRBV24-1	CATGSGTFDEKLFF	TGTGCCACCGGATCTGGGACCTTTGATGAAAAACTGTTTTTT
14	TRBJ1-1	NA	NA	TRBV12-3/TRBV12-4	CASVVQGLITEAFF	TGTGCCAGCGTAGTACAGGGACTGATCACTGAAGCTTTCTTT
14	TRBJ1-4	NA	NA	TRBV28	CASSPGVNGEKLFF	TGTGCCAGCAGCCCCGGGGTTAATGGTGAAAAACTGTTTTTT
14	TRBJ1-2	NA	NA	TRBV12-3/TRBV12-4	CASSERGSNYGYTF	TGTGCCAGCAGTGAACGGGGGTCTAACTATGGCTACACCTTC
15	TRBJ1-2	few	NA	TRBV6-5	CASSYEPGGVYGYTF	TGTGCCAGCAGTTACGAACCAGGTGGAGTCTATGGCTACACCTTC